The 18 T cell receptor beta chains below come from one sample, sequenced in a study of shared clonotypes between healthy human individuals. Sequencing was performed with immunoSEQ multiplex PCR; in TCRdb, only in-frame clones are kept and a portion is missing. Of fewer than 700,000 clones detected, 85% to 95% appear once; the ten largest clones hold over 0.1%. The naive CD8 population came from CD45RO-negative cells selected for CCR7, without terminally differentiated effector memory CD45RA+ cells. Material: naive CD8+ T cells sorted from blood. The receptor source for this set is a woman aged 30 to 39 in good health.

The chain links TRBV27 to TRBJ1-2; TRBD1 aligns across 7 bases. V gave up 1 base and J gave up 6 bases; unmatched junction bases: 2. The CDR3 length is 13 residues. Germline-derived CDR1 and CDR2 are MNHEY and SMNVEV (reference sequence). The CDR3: CASSLWTGHGYTF. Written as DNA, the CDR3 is TGTGCCAGCAGTTTATGGACAGGTCATGGCTACACCTTC.

CDR3 loop: CASSRGHSTDTQYF. The CDR3 DNA sequence: TGTGCCAGCAGTCGCGGACACAGCACAGATACGCAGTATTTT. This rearrangement joins TRBV28 to TRBJ2-3; D possibly corresponds to TRBD1 (5 bases). The germline V gene has CDR1 MDHEN and CDR2 SYDVKM. The CDR3 totals 14 residues. V was cut by 5 bases and J by 0 bases, with 9 bases left in between.

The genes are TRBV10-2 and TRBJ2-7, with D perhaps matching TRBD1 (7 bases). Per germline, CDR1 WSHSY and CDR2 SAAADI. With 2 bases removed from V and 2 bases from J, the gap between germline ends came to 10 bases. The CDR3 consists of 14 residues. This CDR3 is CASSEPGGTYEQYF. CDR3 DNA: TGCGCCAGCAGTGAGCCAGGGGGGACCTACGAGCAGTACTTC.

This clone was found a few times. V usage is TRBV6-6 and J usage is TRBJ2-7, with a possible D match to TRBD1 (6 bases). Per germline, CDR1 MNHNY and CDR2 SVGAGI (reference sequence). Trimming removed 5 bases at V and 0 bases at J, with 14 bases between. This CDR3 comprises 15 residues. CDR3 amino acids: CASSIPDRPSYEQYF. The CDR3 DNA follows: TGTGCCAGCAGTATCCCCGACAGGCCCTCCTACGAGCAGTACTTC.

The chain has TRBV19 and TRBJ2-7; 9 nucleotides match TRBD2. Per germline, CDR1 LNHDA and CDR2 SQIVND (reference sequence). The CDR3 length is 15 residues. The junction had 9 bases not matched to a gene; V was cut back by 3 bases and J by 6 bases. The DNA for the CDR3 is TGTGCCAGTAGTATTGTGTTAGCGGGAGATCGCGAGCAGTACTTC. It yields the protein CASSIVLAGDREQYF.

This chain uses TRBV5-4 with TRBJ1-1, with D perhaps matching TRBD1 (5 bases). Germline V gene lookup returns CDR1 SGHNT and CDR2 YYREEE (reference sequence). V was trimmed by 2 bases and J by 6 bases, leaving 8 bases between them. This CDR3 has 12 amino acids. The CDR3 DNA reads TGTGCCAGCAGCTTCGAGGGGCCTGAAGCTTTCTTT. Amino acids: CASSFEGPEAFF.

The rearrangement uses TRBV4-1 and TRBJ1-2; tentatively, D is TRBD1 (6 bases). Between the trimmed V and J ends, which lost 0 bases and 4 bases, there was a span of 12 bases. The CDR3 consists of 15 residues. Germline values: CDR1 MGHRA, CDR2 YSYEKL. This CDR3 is CASSQDRGGLYGYTF. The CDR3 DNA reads TGCGCCAGCAGCCAAGACAGGGGCGGGCTCTATGGCTACACCTTC.

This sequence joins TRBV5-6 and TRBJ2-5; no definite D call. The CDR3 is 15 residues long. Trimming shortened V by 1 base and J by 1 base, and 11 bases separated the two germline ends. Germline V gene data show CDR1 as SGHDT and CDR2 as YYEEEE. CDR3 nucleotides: TGTGCCAGCAGCTTGTTCGGGCAGTTCCAAGAGACCCAGTACTTC. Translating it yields CASSLFGQFQETQYF. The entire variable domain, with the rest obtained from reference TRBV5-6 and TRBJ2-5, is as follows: DAGVTQSPTHLIKTRGQQVTLRCSPKSGHDTVSWYQQALGQGPQFIFQYYEEEERQRGNFPDRFSGHQFPNYSSELNVNALLLGDSALYLCASSLFGQFQETQYFGPGTRLLVL.

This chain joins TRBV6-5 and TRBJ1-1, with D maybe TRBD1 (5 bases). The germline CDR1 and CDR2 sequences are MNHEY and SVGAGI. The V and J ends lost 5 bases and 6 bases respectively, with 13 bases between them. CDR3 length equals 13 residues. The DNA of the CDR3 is TGTGCCAGCAGTCTGGGACCGACTGCTGAAGCTTTCTTT. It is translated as CASSLGPTAEAFF.

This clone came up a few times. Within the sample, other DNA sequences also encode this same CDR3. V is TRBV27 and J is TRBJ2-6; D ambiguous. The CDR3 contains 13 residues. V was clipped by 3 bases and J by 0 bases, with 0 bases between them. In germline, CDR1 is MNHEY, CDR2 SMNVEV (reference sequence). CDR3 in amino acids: CASSFSGANVLTF. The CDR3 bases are TGTGCCAGCAGTTTCTCTGGGGCCAACGTCCTGACTTTC.

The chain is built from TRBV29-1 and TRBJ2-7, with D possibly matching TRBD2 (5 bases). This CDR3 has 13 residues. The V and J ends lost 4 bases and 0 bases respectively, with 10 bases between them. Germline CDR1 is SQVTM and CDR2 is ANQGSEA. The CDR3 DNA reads TGCAGCGTTGCGCCGGGAATCTCCTACGAGCAGTACTTC. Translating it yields CSVAPGISYEQYF.

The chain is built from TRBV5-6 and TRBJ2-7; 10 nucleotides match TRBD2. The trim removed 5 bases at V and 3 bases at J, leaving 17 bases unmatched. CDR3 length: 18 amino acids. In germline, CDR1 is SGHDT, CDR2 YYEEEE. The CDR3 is CASSSGTSVPLGYYEQYF. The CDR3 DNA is TGTGCCAGCAGTTCTGGGACTAGCGTCCCCCTGGGGTACTACGAGCAGTACTTC.

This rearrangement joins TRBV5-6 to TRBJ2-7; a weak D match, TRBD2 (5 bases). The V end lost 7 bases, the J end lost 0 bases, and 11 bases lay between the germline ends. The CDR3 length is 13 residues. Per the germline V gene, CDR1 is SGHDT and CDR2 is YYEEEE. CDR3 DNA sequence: TGTGCCAGCTGCGGGTCGTACTCCTACGAGCAGTACTTC. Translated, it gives CASCGSYSYEQYF.

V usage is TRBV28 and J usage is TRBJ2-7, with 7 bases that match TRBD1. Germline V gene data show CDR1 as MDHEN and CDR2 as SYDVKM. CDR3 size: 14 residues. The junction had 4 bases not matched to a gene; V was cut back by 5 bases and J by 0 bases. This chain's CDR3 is CASSTTGDSYEQYF. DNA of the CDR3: TGTGCCAGCAGTACTACAGGGGACTCCTACGAGCAGTACTTC.

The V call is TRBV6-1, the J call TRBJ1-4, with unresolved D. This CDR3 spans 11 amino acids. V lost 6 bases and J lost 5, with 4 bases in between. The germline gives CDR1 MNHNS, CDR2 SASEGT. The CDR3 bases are TGTGCCAGCAGGGAGAATGAAAAACTGTTTTTT. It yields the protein CASRENEKLFF.

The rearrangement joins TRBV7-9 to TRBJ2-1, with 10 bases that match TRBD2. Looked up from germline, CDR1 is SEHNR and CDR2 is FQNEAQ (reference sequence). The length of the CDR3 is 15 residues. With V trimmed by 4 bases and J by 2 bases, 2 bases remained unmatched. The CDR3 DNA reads TGTGCCAGCAGCTGGCTAGCGGGGGCCTACAATGAGCAGTTCTTC. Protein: CASSWLAGAYNEQFF.

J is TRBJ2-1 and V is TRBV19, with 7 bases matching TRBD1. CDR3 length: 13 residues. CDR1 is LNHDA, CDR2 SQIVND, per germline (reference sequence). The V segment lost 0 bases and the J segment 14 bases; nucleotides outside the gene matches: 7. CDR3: CASSIDATGAEFF. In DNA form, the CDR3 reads TGTGCCAGTAGTATAGATGCAACAGGGGCCGAGTTCTTC.

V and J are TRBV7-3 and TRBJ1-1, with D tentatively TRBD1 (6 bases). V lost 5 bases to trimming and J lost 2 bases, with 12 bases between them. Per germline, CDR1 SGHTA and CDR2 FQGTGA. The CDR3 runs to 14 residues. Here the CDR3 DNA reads TGTGCCAGCAGCCTTGAGGGGGGTAACACTGAAGCTTTCTTT. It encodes CASSLEGGNTEAFF.